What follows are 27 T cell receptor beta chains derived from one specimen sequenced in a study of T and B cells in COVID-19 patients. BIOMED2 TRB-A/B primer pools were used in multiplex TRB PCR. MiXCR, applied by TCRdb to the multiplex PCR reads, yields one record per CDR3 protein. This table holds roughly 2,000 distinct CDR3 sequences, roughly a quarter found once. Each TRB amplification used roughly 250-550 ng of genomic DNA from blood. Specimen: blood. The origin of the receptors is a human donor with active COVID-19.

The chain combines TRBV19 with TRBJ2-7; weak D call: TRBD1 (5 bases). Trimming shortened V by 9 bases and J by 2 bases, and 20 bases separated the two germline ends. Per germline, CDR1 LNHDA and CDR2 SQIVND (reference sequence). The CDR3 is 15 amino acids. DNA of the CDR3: TGTGCCAGCGCCGCAGGGCCATTCTCTCCCTACGAGCAGTACTTC. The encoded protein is CASAAGPFSPYEQYF.

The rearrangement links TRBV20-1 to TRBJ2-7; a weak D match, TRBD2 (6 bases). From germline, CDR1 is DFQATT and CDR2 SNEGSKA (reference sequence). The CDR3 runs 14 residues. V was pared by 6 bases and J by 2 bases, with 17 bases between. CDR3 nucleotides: TGCAGTGCCGGCGAGGGAGGTATGGCCTACGAGCAGTACTTC. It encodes CSAGEGGMAYEQYF.

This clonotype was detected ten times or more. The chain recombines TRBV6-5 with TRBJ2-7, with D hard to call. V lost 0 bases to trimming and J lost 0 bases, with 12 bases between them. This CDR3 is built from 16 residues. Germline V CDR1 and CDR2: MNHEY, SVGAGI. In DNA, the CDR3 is TGTGCCAGCAGTTACTCAGGCGCGGTTAGCTCCTACGAGCAGTACTTC. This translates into CASSYSGAVSSYEQYF.

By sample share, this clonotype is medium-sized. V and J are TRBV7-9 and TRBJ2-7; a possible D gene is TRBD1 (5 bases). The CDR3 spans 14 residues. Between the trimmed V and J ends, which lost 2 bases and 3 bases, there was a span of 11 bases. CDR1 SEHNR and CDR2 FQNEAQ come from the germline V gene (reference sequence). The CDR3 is CASSLSTARYEQYF. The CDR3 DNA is TGTGCCAGCAGCTTATCGACAGCGCGCTACGAGCAGTACTTC.

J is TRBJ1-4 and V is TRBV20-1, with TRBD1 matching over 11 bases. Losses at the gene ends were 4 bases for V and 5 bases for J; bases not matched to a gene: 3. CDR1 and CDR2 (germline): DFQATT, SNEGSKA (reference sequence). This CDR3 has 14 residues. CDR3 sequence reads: CSATRDRGNEKLFF. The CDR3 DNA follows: TGCAGTGCTACTAGGGACAGGGGGAATGAAAAACTGTTTTTT.

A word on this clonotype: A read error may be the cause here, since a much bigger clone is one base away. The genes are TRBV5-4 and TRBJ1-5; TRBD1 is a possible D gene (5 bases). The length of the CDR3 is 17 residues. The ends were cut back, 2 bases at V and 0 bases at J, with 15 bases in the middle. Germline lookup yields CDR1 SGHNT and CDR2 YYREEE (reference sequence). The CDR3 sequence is CASSFKQGAISNQPQHF. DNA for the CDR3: TGTGCCAGCAGCTTTAAGCAGGGAGCGATTAGCAATCAGCCCCAGCATTTT.

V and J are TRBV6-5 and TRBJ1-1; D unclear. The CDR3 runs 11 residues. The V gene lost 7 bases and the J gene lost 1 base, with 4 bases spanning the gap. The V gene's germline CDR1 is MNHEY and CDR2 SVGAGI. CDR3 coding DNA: TGTGCCAGCATAGAGAACACTGAAGCTTTCTTT. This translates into CASIENTEAFF.

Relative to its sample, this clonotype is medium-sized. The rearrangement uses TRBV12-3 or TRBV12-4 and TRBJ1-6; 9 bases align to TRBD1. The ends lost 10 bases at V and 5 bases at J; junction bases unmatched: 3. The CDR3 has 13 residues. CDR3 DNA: TGTGCCACCCGGACAGGGGATAATTCACCCCTCCACTTT. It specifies CATRTGDNSPLHF.

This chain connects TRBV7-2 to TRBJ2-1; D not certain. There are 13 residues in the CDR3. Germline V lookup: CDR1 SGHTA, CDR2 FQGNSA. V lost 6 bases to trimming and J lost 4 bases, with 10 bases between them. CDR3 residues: CASSLTNYNEQFF. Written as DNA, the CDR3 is TGTGCCAGCAGTCTCACAAATTACAATGAGCAGTTCTTC.

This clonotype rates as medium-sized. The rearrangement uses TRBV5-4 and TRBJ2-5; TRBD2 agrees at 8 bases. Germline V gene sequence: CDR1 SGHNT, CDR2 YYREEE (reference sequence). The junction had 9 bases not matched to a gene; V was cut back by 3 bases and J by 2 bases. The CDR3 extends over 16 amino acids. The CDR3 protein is CASSSGGGRKQETQYF. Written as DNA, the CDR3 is TGTGCCAGCAGCTCGGGTGGCGGGAGGAAGCAAGAGACCCAGTACTTC. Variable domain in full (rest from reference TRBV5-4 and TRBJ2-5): ETGVTQSPTHLIKTRGQQVTLRCSSQSGHNTVSWYQQALGQGPQFIFQYYREEENGRGNFPPRFSGLQFPNYSSELNVNALELDDSALYLCASSSGGGRKQETQYFGPGTRLLVL.

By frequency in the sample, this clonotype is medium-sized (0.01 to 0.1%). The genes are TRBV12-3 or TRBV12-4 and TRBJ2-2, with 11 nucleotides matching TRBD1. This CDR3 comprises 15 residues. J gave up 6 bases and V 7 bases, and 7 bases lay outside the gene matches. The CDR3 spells CASTRTGGASGELFF. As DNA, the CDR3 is TGTGCCAGCACCCGGACAGGGGGCGCCTCCGGGGAGCTGTTTTTT.

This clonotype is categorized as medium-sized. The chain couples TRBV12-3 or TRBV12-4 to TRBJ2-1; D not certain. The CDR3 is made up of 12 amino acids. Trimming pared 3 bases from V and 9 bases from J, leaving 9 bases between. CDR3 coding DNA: TGTGCCAGCAGTTTTGGGCCGAGTGAGCAGTTCTTC. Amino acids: CASSFGPSEQFF.

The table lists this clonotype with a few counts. The CDR3 protein is CSAPPEGTGLTDTQYF. CDR3 coding DNA: TGCAGTGCACCCCCCGAAGGGACAGGGTTGACAGATACGCAGTATTTT. The chain carries TRBV20-1 and TRBJ2-3, with TRBD1 matching 9 bases. CDR1 is DFQATT, CDR2 SNEGSKA, per germline (reference sequence). Trimming at V came to 6 bases and at J to 3 bases, leaving 13 bases not matched to a gene. The CDR3 runs to 16 residues.

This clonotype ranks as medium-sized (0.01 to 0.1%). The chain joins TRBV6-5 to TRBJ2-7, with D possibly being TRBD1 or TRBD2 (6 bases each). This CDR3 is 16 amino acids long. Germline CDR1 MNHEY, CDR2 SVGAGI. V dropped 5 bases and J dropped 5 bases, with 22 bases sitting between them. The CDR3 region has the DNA TGTGCCAGCAGTGACCCAACGCGGGTCGGGGGCGACGAGCAGTACTTC. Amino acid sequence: CASSDPTRVGGDEQYF.

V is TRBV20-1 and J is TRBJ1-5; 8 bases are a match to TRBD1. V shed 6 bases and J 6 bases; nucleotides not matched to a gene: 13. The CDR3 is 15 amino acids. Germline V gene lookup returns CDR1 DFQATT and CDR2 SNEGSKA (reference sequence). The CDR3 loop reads CSASARTGRAQPQHF. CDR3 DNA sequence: TGCAGTGCCTCGGCAAGGACAGGGAGGGCTCAGCCCCAGCATTTT.

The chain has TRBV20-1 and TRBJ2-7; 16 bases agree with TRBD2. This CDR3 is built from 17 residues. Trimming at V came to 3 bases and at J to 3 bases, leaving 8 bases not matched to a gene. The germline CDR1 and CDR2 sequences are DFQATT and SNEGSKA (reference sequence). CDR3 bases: TGCAGTGCTAGGGGGACTAGCGGGAGGGGCCAGAGCTACGAGCAGTACTTC. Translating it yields CSARGTSGRGQSYEQYF.

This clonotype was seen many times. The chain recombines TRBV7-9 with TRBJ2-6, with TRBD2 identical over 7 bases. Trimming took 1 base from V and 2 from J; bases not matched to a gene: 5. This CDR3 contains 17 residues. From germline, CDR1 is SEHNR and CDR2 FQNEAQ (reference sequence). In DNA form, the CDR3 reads TGTGCCAGCAGCTTAGGAAGGGCGGGGGCTGGGGCCAACGTCCTGACTTTC. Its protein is CASSLGRAGAGANVLTF.

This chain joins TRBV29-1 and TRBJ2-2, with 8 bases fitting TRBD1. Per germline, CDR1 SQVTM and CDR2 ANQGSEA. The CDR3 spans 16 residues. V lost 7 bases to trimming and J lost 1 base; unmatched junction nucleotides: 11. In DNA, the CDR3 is TGCAGCGCCGTCTACAGGGGGTCCCTGAACACCGGGGAGCTGTTTTTT. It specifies CSAVYRGSLNTGELFF.

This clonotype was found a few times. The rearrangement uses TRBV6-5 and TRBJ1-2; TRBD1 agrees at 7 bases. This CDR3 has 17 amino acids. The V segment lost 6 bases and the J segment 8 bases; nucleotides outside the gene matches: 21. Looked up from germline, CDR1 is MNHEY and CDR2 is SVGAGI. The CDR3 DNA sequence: TGTGCCAGCAGCATCCAGGAGGACAGGCGAAATGACTGGGGCTACACCTTC. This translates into CASSIQEDRRNDWGYTF.

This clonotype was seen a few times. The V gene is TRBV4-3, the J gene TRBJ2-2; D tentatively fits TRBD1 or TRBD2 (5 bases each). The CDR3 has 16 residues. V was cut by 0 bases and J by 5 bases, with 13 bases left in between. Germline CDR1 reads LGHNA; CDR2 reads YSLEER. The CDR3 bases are TGCGCCAGCAGCCAAGAGATCGGTTGGGGGACCGGGGAGCTGTTTTTT. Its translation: CASSQEIGWGTGELFF.

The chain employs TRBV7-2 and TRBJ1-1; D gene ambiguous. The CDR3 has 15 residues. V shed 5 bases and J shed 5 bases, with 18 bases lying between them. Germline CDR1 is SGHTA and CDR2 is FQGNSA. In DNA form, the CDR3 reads TGTGCCAGCAGCCTCTTCCCATCGGCAAGAACTGAAGCTTTCTTT. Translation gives CASSLFPSARTEAFF.

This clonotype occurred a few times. CDR3 bases: TGTGCCAGCAGCCCTAGACAGGGGCATCAGCCCCAGCATTTT. Translating it yields CASSPRQGHQPQHF. The rearrangement links TRBV6-5 to TRBJ1-5, with 8 bases fitting TRBD1. Trimming at V came to 6 bases and at J to 5 bases, leaving 6 bases not matched to a gene. Looked up from germline, CDR1 is MNHEY and CDR2 is SVGAGI. The CDR3 covers 14 residues.

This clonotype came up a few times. The CDR3 loop is CASSLGTGGEAFF. The CDR3 DNA reads as TGTGCCAGCAGCCTGGGGACAGGGGGTGAAGCTTTCTTT. The V call is TRBV13, the J call TRBJ1-1, with 11 bases aligning to TRBD1. The V gene end was trimmed by 5 bases and the J gene end by 7 bases; junction bases not matched to a gene: 3. This CDR3 has 13 residues. Looked up from germline, CDR1 is PRHDT and CDR2 is FYEKMQ (reference sequence).

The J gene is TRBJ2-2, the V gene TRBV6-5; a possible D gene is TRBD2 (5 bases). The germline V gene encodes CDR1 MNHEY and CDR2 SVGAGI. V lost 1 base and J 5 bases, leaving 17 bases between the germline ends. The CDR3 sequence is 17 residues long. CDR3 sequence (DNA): TGTGCCAGCAGTTACTTTACCGGGATTAGAAGGACCGGGGAGCTGTTTTTT. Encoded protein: CASSYFTGIRRTGELFF.

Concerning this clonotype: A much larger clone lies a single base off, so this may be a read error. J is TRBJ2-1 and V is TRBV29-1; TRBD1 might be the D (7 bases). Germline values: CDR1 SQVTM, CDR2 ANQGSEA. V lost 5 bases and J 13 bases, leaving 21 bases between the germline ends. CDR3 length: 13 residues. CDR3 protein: CSVSGGWQETQFF. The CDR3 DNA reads TGCAGCGTTTCAGGGGGGTGGCAAGAGACCCAGTTCTTC.

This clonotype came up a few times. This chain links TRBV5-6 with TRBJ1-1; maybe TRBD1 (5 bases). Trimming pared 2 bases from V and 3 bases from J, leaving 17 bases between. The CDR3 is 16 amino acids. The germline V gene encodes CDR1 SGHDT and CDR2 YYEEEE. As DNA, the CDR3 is TGTGCCAGCAGCTTAGGGTACAGGCGGGTGTACACTGAAGCTTTCTTT. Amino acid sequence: CASSLGYRRVYTEAFF.

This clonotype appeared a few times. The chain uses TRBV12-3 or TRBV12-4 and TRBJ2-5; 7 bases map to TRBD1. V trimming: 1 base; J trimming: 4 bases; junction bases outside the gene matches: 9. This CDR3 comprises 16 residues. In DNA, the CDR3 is TGTGCCAGCAGTTTAGGAGGGGGAAACAGGGGAGAGACCCAGTACTTC. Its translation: CASSLGGGNRGETQYF.